This T cell receptor (beta chain) was documented in a study of early T cells in non-severe SARS-CoV-2 infection. In the study overall: It was bulk RNA from unsorted whole blood that was sequenced, and the chains were unpaired. Study conclusions and caveats: VDJdb matching skewed toward anti-spike CD8 responses, missing private and CD4 specificities.

Separate cDNA molecules each had unique molecular identifiers attached to them. Each CDR3 protein gets one entry after TCRdb re-called the 5' RACE reads with MiXCR. The table has over 25,000 distinct CDR3 sequences, under 6% seen once; the top ten hold 4.5% to 6%. This clonotype was recorded many times. Antigen unknown. Germline loops: CDR1 SNHLY, CDR2 FYNNEI. Deletions cut 4 bases from V and 3 bases from J, with 10 bases between. This CDR3 spans 13 amino acids. The specimen was whole blood. V and J are TRBV2 and TRBJ2-7, with D perhaps TRBD1 or TRBD2 (5 bases each). The sequence was obtained from an adult who was a healthcare worker with PCR-confirmed SARS-CoV-2 infection or an uninfected control (not recorded which). The CDR3 loop reads CASSGDEHYEQYF. In DNA, the CDR3 is TGTGCCAGCAGTGGGGACGAGCACTACGAGCAGTACTTC.